This TCR beta chain was documented in a study of blood T cell repertoires in COVID-19. V shed 3 bases and J 4 bases; nucleotides not matched to a gene: 2. CDR1 is KGHSH, CDR2 LQKENI, per germline. The CDR3 totals 13 residues. Authors' data handling: Quantification of nucleated cells was approximated via reference gene primer amplification. Profiling relied on immunoSEQ multiplex PCR, and the TCRdb table lists in-frame clones only, not all of them. That table gives V, J and clone size, and the DNA gave D and trimming. The sample gives over 200,000 clones, approximately 90% of which show up once; 0.75% to 1% is in the top ten.

This chain links TRBV18 with TRBJ1-2; 7 nucleotides line up with TRBD1. The sample was peripheral blood. This TCR derives from a man in his sixties with COVID-19, enrolled during active disease. This CDR3 is CASSPGQFYGYTF. In DNA, the CDR3 is TGTGCCAGCTCACCGGGACAGTTCTATGGCTACACCTTC.